A single sample gave rise to the 14 T cell receptor beta chains below, sequenced in a study of post-analysis software for immune sequencing data. Study conclusions and caveats: Patients showed TRBV5-6, TRBV5-1 and TRBV20-1 among five TRBV segments more frequent than in controls.

Unique molecular identifiers had been added to the TCR beta cDNA libraries. A single record per CDR3 protein comes from TCRdb applying MiXCR to the PCR reads. The sample consists of almost 700,000 distinct CDR3 sequences, 55% to 60% of them appearing once. These TCRs' antigens remain unknown. The sequenced sample was blood. Source of these receptors: a girl aged 2 to 10 with multiple sclerosis.

This clonotype came up a few times. The chain has TRBV12-5 and TRBJ2-3, with TRBD1 identical over 8 bases. Germline CDR1 LGHNT, CDR2 FRNRAP. The CDR3 is made up of 14 amino acids. J lost 4 bases, V lost 3 bases, and 3 bases had no gene match. CDR3 protein: CASGFGQGADTQYF. CDR3 DNA: TGTGCTAGTGGTTTCGGACAGGGAGCAGATACGCAGTATTTT. Full variable domain (remainder filled in from reference TRBV12-5 and TRBJ2-3): DARVTQTPRHKVTEMGQEVTMRCQPILGHNTVFWYRQTMMQGLELLAYFRNRAPLDDSGMPKDRFSAEMPDATLATLKIQPSEPRDSAVYFCASGFGQGADTQYFGPGTRLTVL.

On this clonotype itself: A junction boundary mismatches the germline segment, possibly from a read error. CDR3 DNA sequence: TGCGCCAGCGCCTCGCGCCCCCAAGGGACCCAGTACTTC. This sequence encodes CASASRPQGTQYF. This sequence joins TRBV5-1 and TRBJ2-5; D not certain. This CDR3 is 13 amino acids long. CDR1 is SGHRS, CDR2 YFSETQ, per germline.

This chain joins TRBV27 and TRBJ2-4, with D perhaps being TRBD1 or TRBD2 (5 bases each). The germline V gene encodes CDR1 MNHEY and CDR2 SMNVEV (reference sequence). V was clipped by 6 bases and J by 0 bases, with 12 bases between them. The CDR3 has 15 residues. CDR3 nucleotides: TGTGCCAGCAGGGGGGTGGAACTAGCCAAAAACATTCAGTACTTC. Encoded protein: CASRGVELAKNIQYF.

The V and J genes are TRBV4-1 and TRBJ2-2, with a tentative D call TRBD1 (6 bases). The germline CDR1 and CDR2 sequences are MGHRA and YSYEKL. The CDR3 length is 13 residues. V was clipped by 1 base and J by 8 bases, with 8 bases between them. CDR3 region: CASSQGQAGELFF. The CDR3 region has the DNA TGCGCCAGCAGCCAAGGACAGGCGGGGGAGCTGTTTTTT.

In nucleotides, the CDR3 is TGTGCCATCAATAGTGGGACTGAAGCTTTCTTT. Translated: CAINSGTEAFF. The V gene is TRBV10-3, the J gene TRBJ1-1; D call uncertain. The CDR3 runs to 11 residues. V was shortened by 7 bases and J by 5 bases, with 8 bases between the two germline ends. CDR1 and CDR2 (germline): ENHRY, SYGVKD.

J is TRBJ1-4 and V is TRBV7-2; no definite D call. Trimming left V 1 base short and J 5 bases short, with 8 bases between. Germline CDR1 reads SGHTA; CDR2 reads FQGNSA. The CDR3 has 14 amino acids. The CDR3 loop reads CASSLGLPNEKLFF. CDR3 nucleotides: TGTGCCAGCAGCTTAGGGCTTCCGAATGAAAAACTGTTTTTT.

This clonotype has just a few counts. This chain connects TRBV20-1 to TRBJ2-1; D is unresolved. CDR1 and CDR2 from the germline V gene are DFQATT and SNEGSKA (reference sequence). Deletions cut 3 bases from V and 0 bases from J, with 12 bases between. This CDR3 comprises 15 residues. CDR3 bases: TGCAGTGCTAGGACTGCGTGGAGCTCCTACAATGAGCAGTTCTTC. Amino acids: CSARTAWSSYNEQFF.

The rearrangement joins TRBV4-2 to TRBJ2-5, with 11 bases aligning to TRBD2. CDR1 and CDR2 (germline): LGHNA, YNFKEQ. Trimming removed 0 bases from V and 1 base from J; junction bases left unmatched: 4. The CDR3 has 17 residues. The CDR3 here is CASSQENLAGGQETQYF. DNA of the CDR3: TGTGCCAGCAGCCAAGAAAACCTAGCGGGGGGCCAAGAGACCCAGTACTTC.

In this sample, this clonotype turned up a few times. The chain couples TRBV7-6 to TRBJ2-7; 11 positions match TRBD2. The J call may be faulty, since TRBJ2-5 better matches the DNA end. This CDR3 contains 16 residues. Per germline, CDR1 SGHVS and CDR2 FNYEAQ. This CDR3 reads CASSLERASGGETQYF. In DNA, the CDR3 is TGTGCCAGCAGCTTAGAGCGGGCTAGCGGGGGGGAGACCCAGTACTTC.

The chain carries TRBV12-3 or TRBV12-4 and TRBJ2-5, with TRBD1 as a possible D gene (6 bases). V lost 6 bases and J 0 bases, leaving 20 bases between the germline ends. The CDR3 is made up of 17 amino acids. As DNA, the CDR3 is TGTGCCAGCAGGCGTTCAAAGAGGGGGACGTACCAAGAGACCCAGTACTTC. Amino acids: CASRRSKRGTYQETQYF.

The sample holds a few counts of this clonotype. This chain joins TRBV6-2 or TRBV6-3 and TRBJ2-1; D gene ambiguous. The CDR3 spans 14 residues. V was pared by 3 bases and J by 4 bases, with 10 bases between. Looked up from germline, CDR1 is MNHEY and CDR2 is SVGEGT. The CDR3 loop reads CASSYPDRYNEQFF. CDR3 DNA: TGTGCCAGCAGTTATCCCGACCGGTACAATGAGCAGTTCTTC.

This CDR3 is CSARRSGSDLEQYF. In nucleotides, the CDR3 is TGCAGTGCTAGACGTAGCGGGAGTGATCTCGAGCAGTACTTC. The chain employs TRBV20-1 and TRBJ2-7, with 9 bases aligning to TRBD2. The length of the CDR3 is 14 residues. Trimming took 2 bases from V and 6 from J; bases not matched to a gene: 8. Germline CDR1 DFQATT, CDR2 SNEGSKA (reference sequence).

V and J are TRBV6-5 and TRBJ2-6; D gene ambiguous. Germline loops: CDR1 MNHEY, CDR2 SVGAGI. This CDR3 contains 15 residues. The V and J ends lost 0 bases and 4 bases respectively, with 7 bases between them. The CDR3 bases are TGTGCCAGCAGTTACTCCGGGTCCGGGGCCAACGTCCTGACTTTC. Amino acids: CASSYSGSGANVLTF.

The rearrangement joins TRBV7-2 to TRBJ2-3, with D unresolved. Germline V gene sequence: CDR1 SGHTA, CDR2 FQGNSA. CDR3 size: 15 residues. With 0 bases removed from V and 6 bases from J, the gap between germline ends came to 13 bases. The DNA of the CDR3 is TGTGCCAGCAGCTTAGCGGACCGGTCCGGGGATACGCAGTATTTT. Translated: CASSLADRSGDTQYF.